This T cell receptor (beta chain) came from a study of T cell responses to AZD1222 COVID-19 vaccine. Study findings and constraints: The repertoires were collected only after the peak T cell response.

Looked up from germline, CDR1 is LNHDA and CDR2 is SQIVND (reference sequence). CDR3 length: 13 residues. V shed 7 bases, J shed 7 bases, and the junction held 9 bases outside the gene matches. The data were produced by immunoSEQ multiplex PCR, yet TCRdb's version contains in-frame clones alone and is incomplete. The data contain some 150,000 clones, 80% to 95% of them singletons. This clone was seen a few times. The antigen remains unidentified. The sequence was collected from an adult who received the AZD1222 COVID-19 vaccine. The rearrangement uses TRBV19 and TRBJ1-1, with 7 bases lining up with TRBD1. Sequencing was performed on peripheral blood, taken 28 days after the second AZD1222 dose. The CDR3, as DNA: TGTGCCAGTAACCCATCGGGACAGCTTGAAGCTTTCTTT. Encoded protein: CASNPSGQLEAFF.